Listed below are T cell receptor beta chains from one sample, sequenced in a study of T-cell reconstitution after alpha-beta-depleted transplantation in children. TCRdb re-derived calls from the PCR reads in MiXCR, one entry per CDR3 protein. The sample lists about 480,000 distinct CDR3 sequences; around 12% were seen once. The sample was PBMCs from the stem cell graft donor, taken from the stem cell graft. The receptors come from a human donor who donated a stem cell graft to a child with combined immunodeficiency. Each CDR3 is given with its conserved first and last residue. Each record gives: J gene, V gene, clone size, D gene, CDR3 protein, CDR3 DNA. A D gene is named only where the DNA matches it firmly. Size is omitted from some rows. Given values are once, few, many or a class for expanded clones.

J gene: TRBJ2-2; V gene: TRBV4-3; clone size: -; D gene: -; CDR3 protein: CASSQVVWANTGELFF; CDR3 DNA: TGCGCCAGCAGCCAAGTAGTTTGGGCGAACACCGGGGAGCTGTTTTTT
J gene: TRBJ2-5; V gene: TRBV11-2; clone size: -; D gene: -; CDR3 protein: CASSPEPASSQETQYF; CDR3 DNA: TGTGCCAGCAGCCCAGAGCCCGCCAGCTCCCAAGAGACCCAGTACTTC
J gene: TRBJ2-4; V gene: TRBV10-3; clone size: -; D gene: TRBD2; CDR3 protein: CAISELAGGPKNIQYF; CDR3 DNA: TGTGCCATCAGTGAGTTAGCGGGAGGGCCCAAAAACATTCAGTACTTC
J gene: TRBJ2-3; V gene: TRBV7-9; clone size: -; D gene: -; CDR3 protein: CASSLQSLADTQYF; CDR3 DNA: TGTGCCAGCAGCTTACAGTCGCTAGCTGATACGCAGTATTTT
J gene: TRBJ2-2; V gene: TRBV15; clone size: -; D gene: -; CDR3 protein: CATSRKGNTGELFF; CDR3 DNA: TGTGCCACCAGCAGGAAGGGGAACACCGGGGAGCTGTTTTTT
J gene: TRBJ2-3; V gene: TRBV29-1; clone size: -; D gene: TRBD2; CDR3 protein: CSVEGTSGSTDTQYF; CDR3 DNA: TGCAGCGTTGAAGGGACTAGCGGAAGCACAGATACGCAGTATTTT
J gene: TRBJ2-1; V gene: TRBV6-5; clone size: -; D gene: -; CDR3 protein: CASSYSGESGILNNEQFF; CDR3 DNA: TGTGCCAGCAGTTACTCTGGAGAGAGCGGAATACTCAACAATGAGCAGTTCTTC
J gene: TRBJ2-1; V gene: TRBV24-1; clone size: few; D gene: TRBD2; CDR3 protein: CATSDFSGAYNEQFF; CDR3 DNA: TGTGCCACCAGTGATTTCAGCGGGGCCTACAATGAGCAGTTCTTC
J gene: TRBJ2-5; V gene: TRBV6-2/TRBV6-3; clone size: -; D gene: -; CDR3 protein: CASSHRAALDF; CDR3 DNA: TGTGCCAGCAGTCACAGGGCGGCTTTGGACTTC
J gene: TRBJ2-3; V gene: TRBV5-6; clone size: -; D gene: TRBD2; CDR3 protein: CASSVELAGNTDTQYF; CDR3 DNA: TGTGCCAGCAGCGTAGAACTAGCGGGGAACACAGATACGCAGTATTTT
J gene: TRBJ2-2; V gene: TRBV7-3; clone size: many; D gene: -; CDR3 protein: CASSLLGRANTGELFF; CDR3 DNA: TGTGCCAGCAGTTTACTGGGCAGGGCGAACACCGGGGAGCTGTTTTTT
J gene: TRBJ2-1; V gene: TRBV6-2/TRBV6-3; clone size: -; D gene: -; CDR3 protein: CASSYPSRYNEQFF; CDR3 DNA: TGTGCCAGCAGTTACCCTAGCAGGTACAATGAGCAGTTCTTC
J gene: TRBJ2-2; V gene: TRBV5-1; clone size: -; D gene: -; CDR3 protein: CASGPGTVNTGELFF; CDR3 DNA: TGCGCCAGCGGTCCCGGGACGGTGAACACCGGGGAGCTGTTTTTT
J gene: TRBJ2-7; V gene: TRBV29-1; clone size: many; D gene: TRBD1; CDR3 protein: CSVDDGTGSYEQYF; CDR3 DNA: TGCAGCGTTGACGACGGGACAGGGTCGTACGAGCAGTACTTC